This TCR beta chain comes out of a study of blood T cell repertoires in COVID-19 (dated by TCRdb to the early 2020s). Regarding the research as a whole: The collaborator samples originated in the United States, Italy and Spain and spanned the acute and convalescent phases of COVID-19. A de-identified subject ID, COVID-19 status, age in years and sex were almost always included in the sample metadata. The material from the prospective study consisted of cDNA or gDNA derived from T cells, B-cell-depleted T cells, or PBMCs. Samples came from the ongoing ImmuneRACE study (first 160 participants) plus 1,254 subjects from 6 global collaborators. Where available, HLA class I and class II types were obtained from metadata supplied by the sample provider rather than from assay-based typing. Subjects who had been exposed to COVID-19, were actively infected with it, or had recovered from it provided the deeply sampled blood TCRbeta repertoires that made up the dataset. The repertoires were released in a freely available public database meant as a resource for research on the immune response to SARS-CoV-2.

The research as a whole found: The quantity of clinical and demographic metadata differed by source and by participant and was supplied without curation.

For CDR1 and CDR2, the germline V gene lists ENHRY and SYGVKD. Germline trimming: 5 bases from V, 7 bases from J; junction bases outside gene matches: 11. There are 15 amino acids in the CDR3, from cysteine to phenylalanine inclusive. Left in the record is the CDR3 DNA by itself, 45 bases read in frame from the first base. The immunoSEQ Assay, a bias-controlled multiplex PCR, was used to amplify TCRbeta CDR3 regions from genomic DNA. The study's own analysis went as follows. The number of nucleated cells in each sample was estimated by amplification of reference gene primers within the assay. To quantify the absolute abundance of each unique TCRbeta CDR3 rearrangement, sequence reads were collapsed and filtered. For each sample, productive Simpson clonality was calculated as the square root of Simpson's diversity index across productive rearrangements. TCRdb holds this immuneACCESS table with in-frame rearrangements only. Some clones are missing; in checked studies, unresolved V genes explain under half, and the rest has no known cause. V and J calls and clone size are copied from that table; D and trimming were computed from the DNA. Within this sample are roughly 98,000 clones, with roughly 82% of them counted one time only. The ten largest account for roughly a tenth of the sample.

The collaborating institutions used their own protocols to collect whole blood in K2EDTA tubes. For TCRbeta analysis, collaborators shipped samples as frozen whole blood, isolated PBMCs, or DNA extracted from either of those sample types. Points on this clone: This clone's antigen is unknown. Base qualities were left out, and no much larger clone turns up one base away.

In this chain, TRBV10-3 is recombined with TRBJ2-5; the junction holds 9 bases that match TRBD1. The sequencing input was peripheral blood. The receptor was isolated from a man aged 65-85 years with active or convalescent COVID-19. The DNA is TGTGCCATCAGTAACCGGGACAGGGAAGTTGGGACCCAGTACTTC. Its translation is CAISNRDREVGTQYF.